This TCR beta chain originates from a study of identical twins. Study-wide results and limits: Recombination models fit unrelated individuals' TCR alpha sharing but underestimated twins'.

Turning to this clonotype: Its antigen is currently unknown.

The ends were cut back, 4 bases at V and 5 bases at J, with 12 bases in the middle. The CDR3 is 14 residues long. Germline V gene sequence: CDR1 MNHEY, CDR2 SVGEGT. A universal primer site was added by template switching, and unique molecular identifiers were carried by the cDNA. TCRdb reprocessed the 5' RACE reads via MiXCR and lists one record per CDR3 protein. The sample carries some 210,000 distinct CDR3 sequences, more than 15% recorded once. The same data also went into a second study, on T cells expressing NK-cell markers. That source adds: With respect to HCMV, seven of the eight sequenced donors were seropositive, and one was seronegative.

The source is a woman aged 18-29 years in good health. The chain carries TRBV6-2 or TRBV6-3 and TRBJ1-5; D possibly corresponds to TRBD1 (6 bases). The sample was CD8+ T cells sorted from blood. The DNA for the CDR3 is TGTGCCAGCAGTTTGATAGGGGGGTATCAGCCCCAGCATTTT. Its translation is CASSLIGGYQPQHF.